This TCR beta chain was retrieved from a study of siplizumab effects on memory and regulatory T cells (dated by TCRdb to about 2019). Describing the broader study: The study examined how the anti-CD2 antibody siplizumab affects alloreactive T-cell subsets in allogeneic mixed lymphocyte reactions built from human PBMCs.

Overall study outcomes, separate from this receptor: No functional confirmation was obtained for the suppressive function of proliferating Tregs from siplizumab cultures. Because sequences at frequencies below about 10^-5 were poorly captured, only a minor fraction of alloreactive clones could be mapped back to unstimulated subsets. Siplizumab significantly reduced the cumulative frequency of alloreactive sequences traceable to unstimulated CD4+ memory T cells. Unstimulated naive T cells appeared to be more diverse than memory T cells, and naive cells seemed to make a substantial contribution to the alloresponse. In reactions with siplizumab, an average of around 70% of mappable alloreactive CD4+ clones were Treg-derived, compared with roughly 30% in control reactions. About 75-96% of proliferating CD4+ or CD8+ clones could not be given a naive or memory phenotype.

The germline V gene specifies MNHNS as CDR1 and SASEGT as CDR2. V gives up 6 bases and J gives up 6 bases, and the segment between their germline ends measures 15 bases. Taken from cysteine to phenylalanine, the CDR3 has 14 residues. Only the CDR3 portion is preserved as DNA: 42 bases, with reading frame beginning at the first base. There are a few counts of this clone. Its antigen remains undetermined. Base qualities are not recorded, but no much larger clone differs from it by a single base. TCRbeta CDR3 sequencing was performed on sorted unstimulated T cells and on proliferating T cells recovered from mixed lymphocyte reactions. Fresh whole blood from about ten HLA-typed healthy donors served as the source for isolating PBMCs. Unstimulated CD4+ regulatory T cells were FACS-sorted to map the origin of alloreactive clones. Receptor libraries were prepared by the immunoSEQ multiplex PCR assay. The deep sequencing platform assayed some 98,000 TCR templates per sample. Genomic DNA extracted from sorted T cells was the material used for TCRbeta CDR3 sequencing. Per the authors' processing: The R programming language was used for clonal analysis of the TCRbeta CDR3 data. Alloreactive CD4+ and CD8+ clones were defined by comparing unstimulated samples with post-reaction CFSE-low samples. Regulatory or non-regulatory origin of alloreactive CD4+ clones was assigned by matching sequences to the sorted unstimulated Treg and non-Treg repertoires. TCRdb stores this immuneACCESS table with in-frame sequences only. Part of the clones is absent; in the studies checked, under half of the shortfall reflects unresolved V genes, and no reason is known for the rest. The V and J calls and clone size come from that table; D and trimming were worked out from the DNA. Within this sample are roughly 100,000 clones, with 93% of them counted one time only. The biggest ten clones account for roughly 0.64% of the sample.

Source material: Tregs sorted from blood. Recombination joined TRBV6-1 with TRBJ1-5, with the D gene not confidently named. The TCR was taken from a human donor in good health. This receptor has the CDR3 CASSPTFQGQPQHF. The sequenced DNA: TGTGCCAGCAGCCCAACGTTTCAAGGTCAGCCCCAGCATTTT.